This T cell receptor (beta chain) was recovered during a study of T cell responses to AZD1222 COVID-19 vaccine. V was shortened by 3 bases and J by 7 bases, with 13 bases between the two germline ends. The length of the CDR3 is 14 residues. Germline V gives CDR1 SGHTA, CDR2 FQGNSA. Sequenced by immunoSEQ multiplex PCR; TCRdb stores in-frame clones only, minus some. The repertoire includes more than 90,000 clones, around 87% of them detected once, and 9.5% to 13% sits in the top ten. The J gene is TRBJ1-5, the V gene TRBV7-2, with D maybe TRBD1 (6 bases). The source was peripheral blood, collected 28 days after the second AZD1222 dose. The origin of this receptor is an adult who received the AZD1222 COVID-19 vaccine. Written as DNA, the CDR3 is TGTGCCAGCAGCTTTACAGGGCCGGCGCAGCCCCAGCATTTT. The encoded protein is CASSFTGPAQPQHF. Full variable domain (outside the CDR3, taken from reference TRBV7-2 and TRBJ1-5): GAGVSQSPSNKVTEKGKDVELRCDPISGHTALYWYRQSLGQGLEFLIYFQGNSAPDKSGLPSDRFSAERTGGSVSTLTIQRTQQEDSAVYLCASSFTGPAQPQHFGDGTRLSIL.